The 27 T cell receptor beta chains in this list originate from one sample, sequenced in a study of cytomegalovirus exposure and HLA in healthy donors (TCRdb year 2017). Library construction relied on the immunoSEQ multiplex PCR assay. For the multiplex PCR, a mixture combining 60 forward primers for TCR Vbeta segments and 13 reverse primers for TCR Jbeta segments was used. Here the immuneACCESS table is served through TCRdb, limited to in-frame sequences with V and J called. Missing clones are a known gap in these copies; in checked studies unresolved V genes cover under half, and the rest lacks a known reason. This sample holds fewer than 150,000 clones; 15% to 19% were observed only once. Under 2% of the sample belongs to the ten largest clones. Specimen: PBMCs. The origin of the receptors is a woman aged 18-29 years in good health and CMV-seronegative.

This clone was seen only a few times. The chain uses TRBV5-4 and TRBJ2-3; maybe TRBD2 (5 bases). This CDR3 comprises 17 residues. Looked up from germline, CDR1 is SGHNT and CDR2 is YYREEE (reference sequence). The V gene lost 2 bases and the J gene lost 6 bases, with 22 bases spanning the gap. CDR3 nucleotide sequence: TGTGCCAGCAGCTTTAAGGCGGGTGAGGGTCCTTCCGATACGCAGTATTTT. Its protein is CASSFKAGEGPSDTQYF.

Turning to this clone: The conserved phenylalanine or tryptophan is not found at the CDR3 terminus, so this likely reflects a read error. The chain carries TRBV5-4 and TRBJ2-7, with D maybe TRBD2 (5 bases). This CDR3 has 15 residues. Trimming cost V 0 bases and J 3 bases, with 13 bases left between them. The germline V gene encodes CDR1 SGHNT and CDR2 YYREEE (reference sequence). The CDR3 reads CASSLGPAEYYEQYL. CDR3 DNA sequence: TGTGCCAGCAGCTTGGGGCCAGCGGAGTACTACGAGCAGTACCTC.

This clone came up a few times. The chain couples TRBV9 to TRBJ1-2; 7 positions agree with TRBD1. Per the germline V gene, CDR1 is SGDLS and CDR2 is YYNGEE. The V segment lost 3 bases and the J segment 4 bases; nucleotides outside the gene matches: 6. CDR3 size: 14 residues. CDR3 coding DNA: TGTGCCAGCAGCGCGACAGGGACGATCTATGGCTACACCTTC. Its protein is CASSATGTIYGYTF.

This clone was counted between two and nine times. The chain has TRBV29-1 and TRBJ2-3; D is undetermined. Trimming left V 5 bases short and J 1 base short, with 10 bases between. Germline lookup yields CDR1 SQVTM and CDR2 ANQGSEA. The CDR3 sequence is 13 residues long. The CDR3 DNA is TGCAGCGTTCCTCCCAGCGGCACAGATACGCAGTATTTT. It yields the protein CSVPPSGTDTQYF.

This clone was observed a few times. A read error may account for a junction end that differs from germline. The chain has TRBV30 and TRBJ1-1; TRBD1 agrees at 9 bases. The germline V gene has CDR1 GTSNPN and CDR2 SVGIG (reference sequence). CDR3 size: 13 residues. CDR3 residues: CAWRGQGEAEALF. The DNA of the CDR3 is TGTGCCTGGAGGGGACAGGGCGAGGCTGAAGCTCTCTTT.

The chain employs TRBV5-1 and TRBJ2-3; the D is unclear. Germline lookup yields CDR1 SGHRS and CDR2 YFSETQ. This CDR3 comprises 12 residues. Trimming took 0 bases from V and 5 from J, leaving 4 bases between them. The CDR3 here is CASSLAQDTQYF. The DNA for the CDR3 is TGCGCCAGCAGCTTGGCACAAGATACGCAGTATTTT.

The gene calls are TRBV6-1 and TRBJ2-7, with D maybe TRBD1 (6 bases). CDR3 length: 14 amino acids. Germline V gene lookup returns CDR1 MNHNS and CDR2 SASEGT. The V gene lost 5 bases and the J gene lost 1 base, with 12 bases spanning the gap. Here the CDR3 reads CASSTGWESYEQYF. CDR3 in DNA: TGTGCCAGCAGTACAGGGTGGGAGTCCTACGAGCAGTACTTC.

J is TRBJ1-6 and V is TRBV19; TRBD1 matches at 8 bases. The CDR3 consists of 16 residues. Germline CDR1 is LNHDA and CDR2 is SQIVND (reference sequence). V trimming: 4 bases; J trimming: 6 bases; junction bases outside the gene matches: 8. The CDR3 DNA reads TGTGCCAGTAGTACGCTCACAGGACAGGGTAATTCACCCCTCCACTTT. This encodes CASSTLTGQGNSPLHF.

The gene calls are TRBV18 and TRBJ2-5, with 7 positions matching TRBD1. J lost 3 bases, V lost 4 bases, and 5 bases had no gene match. The germline V gene has CDR1 KGHSH and CDR2 LQKENI. This CDR3 spans 14 amino acids. CDR3 DNA: TGTGCCAGCTCACAAACTACAGGGGAAGAGACCCAGTACTTC. Translated: CASSQTTGEETQYF.

V gene TRBV7-3 combines with J gene TRBJ2-1; TRBD2 matches 9 bases. The CDR3 contains 15 residues. The V and J ends lost 2 bases and 10 bases, in that order; junction bases with no gene match: 9. The germline V gene encodes CDR1 SGHTA and CDR2 FQGTGA. The CDR3: CASSLVGGRAIEQFF. The CDR3 nucleotides are TGTGCCAGCAGCTTAGTGGGCGGGAGGGCTATAGAGCAGTTCTTC.

The rearrangement joins TRBV6-6 to TRBJ2-3; possibly TRBD2 for D (5 bases). Germline assignment: CDR1 MNHNY and CDR2 SVGAGI (reference sequence). The CDR3 is 13 amino acids. V was clipped by 2 bases and J by 3 bases, with 6 bases between them. The DNA of the CDR3 is TGTGCCAGCAGTTACAGGGAGACAGATACGCAGTATTTT. Protein product: CASSYRETDTQYF.

V is TRBV7-9 and J is TRBJ1-2, with 9 nucleotides matching TRBD1. The CDR3 runs 15 residues. CDR1 is SEHNR, CDR2 FQNEAQ, per germline (reference sequence). The V and J ends lost 5 bases and 6 bases, in that order; junction bases with no gene match: 10. The CDR3 here is CASSEGPTGGHGYTF. For the CDR3, the DNA is TGTGCCAGCAGCGAAGGCCCGACAGGGGGTCATGGCTACACCTTC.

This clone was picked up a small number of times. J is TRBJ2-7 and V is TRBV19, with 10 positions matching TRBD1. J was trimmed by 2 bases and V by 5 bases; bases with no gene match: 12. This CDR3 has 17 residues. Germline-derived CDR1 and CDR2 are LNHDA and SQIVND (reference sequence). This CDR3 is CASSPRSGTGDPYEQYF. The CDR3 region has the DNA TGTGCCAGTAGTCCCCGCTCTGGGACAGGGGACCCCTACGAGCAGTACTTC.

This chain connects TRBV9 to TRBJ2-1, with D perhaps TRBD2 (5 bases). The CDR3 is made up of 13 amino acids. Germline values: CDR1 SGDLS, CDR2 YYNGEE. V lost 3 bases and J 3 bases, leaving 7 bases between the germline ends. CDR3: CASSAGDYNEQFF. CDR3 nucleotide sequence: TGTGCCAGCAGCGCCGGGGACTACAATGAGCAGTTCTTC.

The V and J genes are TRBV7-2 and TRBJ2-3; 7 nucleotides agree with TRBD2. The J segment lost 6 bases and the V segment lost 1 base, leaving 7 bases of the junction unmatched. This CDR3 has 15 residues. CDR1 and CDR2 from the germline V gene are SGHTA and FQGNSA. The DNA for the CDR3 is TGTGCCAGCAGCTTAGGTGCAGCGGGGCGGGATACGCAGTATTTT. Amino acids: CASSLGAAGRDTQYF.

This chain joins TRBV7-2 and TRBJ2-1, with D possibly matching TRBD2 (6 bases). Germline V lookup: CDR1 SGHTA, CDR2 FQGNSA. The CDR3 runs to 17 residues. Trimming took off 1 base at V and 6 bases at J, with 19 bases between the two ends. This chain's CDR3 is CASSLVGSRTKVNEQFF. CDR3 sequence (DNA): TGTGCCAGCAGCTTAGTGGGTAGCCGGACTAAGGTCAATGAGCAGTTCTTC.

This clone has only a few counts. The chain is built from TRBV4-3 and TRBJ2-1, with 9 nucleotides matching TRBD2. V was pared by 0 bases and J by 3 bases, with 3 bases of the junction left unmatched. Germline lookup yields CDR1 LGHNA and CDR2 YSLEER. This CDR3 contains 16 residues. CDR3 in DNA: TGCGCCAGCAGCCAAGATCGCGGGGGGGACTACAATGAGCAGTTCTTC. Translation gives CASSQDRGGDYNEQFF.

V is TRBV27 and J is TRBJ2-1; 9 bases are shared with TRBD2. Germline lookup yields CDR1 MNHEY and CDR2 SMNVEV (reference sequence). Unmatched junction bases numbered 12, after V lost 6 bases and J lost 6 bases. This CDR3 region has 16 residues. The CDR3: CASSYAGLAKGNEQFF. CDR3 nucleotides: TGTGCCAGCAGCTACGCCGGACTAGCGAAAGGCAATGAGCAGTTCTTC.

The chain links TRBV7-9 to TRBJ1-2; D is unclear. V lost 1 base and J lost 5, with 14 bases in between. The germline CDR1 and CDR2 sequences are SEHNR and FQNEAQ (reference sequence). CDR3 length equals 15 residues. CDR3 sequence reads: CASSLESPLLYGYTF. CDR3 coding DNA: TGTGCCAGCAGCTTAGAAAGCCCACTGCTGTATGGCTACACCTTC.

This clone was counted only a few times. The V gene is TRBV7-2, the J gene TRBJ2-7; TRBD1 agrees at 7 bases. Germline CDR1 and CDR2: SGHTA and FQGNSA. The CDR3 length is 14 residues. V was clipped by 1 base and J by 4 bases; unmatched bases: 4. The CDR3 protein is CASSLGGQPYEQYF. The DNA for the CDR3 is TGTGCCAGCAGCTTAGGGGGACAGCCTTACGAGCAGTACTTC. Together with reference TRBV7-2 and TRBJ2-7, the CDR3 gives the full variable domain: GAGVSQSPSNKVTEKGKDVELRCDPISGHTALYWYRQSLGQGLEFLIYFQGNSAPDKSGLPSDRFSAERTGGSVSTLTIQRTQQEDSAVYLCASSLGGQPYEQYFGPGTRLTVT.

This clone was observed a few times. The chain carries TRBV25-1 and TRBJ1-2, with D uncertain. V lost 4 bases and J 8 bases, leaving 14 bases between the germline ends. The CDR3 totals 13 residues. CDR1 and CDR2 from the germline V gene are MGHDK and SYGVNS. In DNA form, the CDR3 reads TGTGCCAGCAGTGCCCCCCGAGGGCAAGGCTACACCTTC. It codes for CASSAPRGQGYTF.

This clone was detected only a few times. V gene TRBV6-5 combines with J gene TRBJ2-1; D is possibly TRBD1 (6 bases). The germline gives CDR1 MNHEY, CDR2 SVGAGI. V lost 6 bases, J lost 0 bases, and 12 bases lay in between. The CDR3 extends over 15 amino acids. DNA for the CDR3: TGTGCCAGCAGCCGCGACAGGAGCTCCTACAATGAGCAGTTCTTC. It translates to CASSRDRSSYNEQFF.

V usage is TRBV2 and J usage is TRBJ1-2; 8 positions agree with TRBD1. V shed 6 bases, J shed 8 bases, and the junction held 8 bases outside the gene matches. Germline CDR1 reads SNHLY; CDR2 reads FYNNEI. The CDR3 spans 13 residues. The chain's CDR3 is CASRDGTGGGYTF. CDR3 in DNA: TGTGCCAGCAGAGATGGGACAGGTGGAGGCTACACCTTC.

This clone was seen a few times. This sequence joins TRBV11-2 and TRBJ2-2; 9 bases align to TRBD2. J gave up 5 bases and V 5 bases, and 3 bases lay outside the gene matches. This CDR3 is built from 14 residues. CDR1 is SGHAT and CDR2 is FQNNGV in the germline V gene. The CDR3 coding sequence is TGTGCCAGCAGCCTTAGCGGGGGAACCGGGGAGCTGTTTTTT. Its protein product is CASSLSGGTGELFF.

This clone was observed a few times. This chain links TRBV2 with TRBJ1-4; D not resolved. The V and J ends lost 7 bases and 10 bases respectively, with 10 bases between them. Germline V gene lookup returns CDR1 SNHLY and CDR2 FYNNEI. There are 11 residues in the CDR3. The CDR3 sequence is CASTPGGKLFF. The CDR3 coding sequence is TGTGCCAGCACTCCCGGCGGAAAACTGTTTTTT.

This chain links TRBV5-1 with TRBJ2-5; 9 nucleotides align to TRBD1. This CDR3 has 18 amino acids. Germline CDR1 reads SGHRS; CDR2 reads YFSETQ. V was clipped by 0 bases and J by 5 bases; unmatched bases: 14. CDR3 loop: CASSLGRRGTGSGETQYF. The DNA for the CDR3 is TGCGCCAGCAGCTTGGGTCGAAGGGGGACAGGGAGCGGGGAGACCCAGTACTTC.

This clone was found a few times. The chain links TRBV5-1 to TRBJ1-2; D is undetermined. Between the trimmed V and J ends, which lost 0 bases and 6 bases, there was a span of 6 bases. Germline CDR1 is SGHRS and CDR2 is YFSETQ. This CDR3 comprises 12 residues. The CDR3 loop reads CASSLDRDGYTF. CDR3 bases: TGCGCCAGCAGCTTGGACAGAGATGGCTACACCTTC.